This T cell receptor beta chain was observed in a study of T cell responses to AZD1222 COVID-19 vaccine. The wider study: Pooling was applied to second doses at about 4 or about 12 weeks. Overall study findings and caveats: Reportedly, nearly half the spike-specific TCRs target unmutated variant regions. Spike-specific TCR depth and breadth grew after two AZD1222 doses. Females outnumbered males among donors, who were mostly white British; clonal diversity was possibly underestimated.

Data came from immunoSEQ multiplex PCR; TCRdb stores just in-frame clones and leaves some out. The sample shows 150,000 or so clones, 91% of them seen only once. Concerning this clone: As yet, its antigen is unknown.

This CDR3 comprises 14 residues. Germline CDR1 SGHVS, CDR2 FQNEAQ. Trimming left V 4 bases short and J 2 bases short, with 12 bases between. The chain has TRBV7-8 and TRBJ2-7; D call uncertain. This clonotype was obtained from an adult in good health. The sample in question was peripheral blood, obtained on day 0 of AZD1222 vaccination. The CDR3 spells CASSSDADTYEQYF. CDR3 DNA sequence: TGTGCCAGCAGCTCCGACGCCGATACCTACGAGCAGTACTTC. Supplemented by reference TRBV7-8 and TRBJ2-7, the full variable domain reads GAGVSQSPRYKVAKRGQDVALRCDPISGHVSLFWYQQALGQGPEFLTYFQNEAQLDKSGLPSDRFFAERPEGSVSTLKIQRTQQEDSAVYLCASSSDADTYEQYFGPGTRLTVT.